The 27 T cell receptor beta chains reported below all come from one sample, sequenced in a study. TCRdb called the reads again in MiXCR, with one record for every CDR3 protein. Of about 150 distinct CDR3 sequences detected, 25% appear once; the ten largest clones hold 71%. The sequenced sample was CD8+ T cells (not recorded whether cultured). The receptors here all came from a male donor.

J is TRBJ2-7 and V is TRBV5-5; 11 nucleotides match TRBD2. The length of the CDR3 is 15 residues. With V trimmed by 4 bases and J by 3 bases, 6 bases remained unmatched. The V gene's germline CDR1 is SGHKS and CDR2 YYEKEE (reference sequence). The CDR3 here is CASSAIAGGNYEQYF. The CDR3 DNA sequence: TGTGCCAGCAGCGCTATAGCGGGGGGGAACTACGAGCAGTACTTC.

This clonotype is labeled as large. This chain links TRBV20-1 with TRBJ2-7, with 8 nucleotides matching TRBD2. The CDR3 has 16 residues. Trimming removed 0 bases from V and 2 bases from J; junction bases left unmatched: 9. Germline V gene lookup returns CDR1 DFQATT and CDR2 SNEGSKA (reference sequence). The CDR3 region has the DNA TGCAGTGCTAGAGATTACCGCGGGGGGACGACCTACGAGCAGTACTTC. It codes for CSARDYRGGTTYEQYF.

By sample fraction, this clonotype is large. The gene calls are TRBV5-6 and TRBJ2-5; 8 bases match TRBD2. With V trimmed by 0 bases and J by 4 bases, 5 bases remained unmatched. Germline V lookup: CDR1 SGHDT, CDR2 YYEEEE. The CDR3 is made up of 15 amino acids. Here the CDR3 reads CASSLVAGGGETQYF. The CDR3, as DNA: TGTGCCAGCAGCTTGGTCGCGGGGGGCGGAGAGACCCAGTACTTC.

This clonotype is hyperexpanded (1% or more) by share. This chain connects TRBV9 to TRBJ1-4; unclear D gene. V dropped 0 bases and J dropped 4 bases, with 13 bases sitting between them. Germline CDR1 is SGDLS and CDR2 is YYNGEE. The CDR3 totals 16 residues. Here the CDR3 DNA reads TGTGCCAGCAGCGTAGGAGTCGCGGGCTTTAATGAAAAACTGTTTTTT. It is translated as CASSVGVAGFNEKLFF. Full variable domain (rest looked up from reference TRBV9 and TRBJ1-4): DSGVTQTPKHLITATGQRVTLRCSPRSGDLSVYWYQQSLDQGLQFLIQYYNGEERAKGNILERFSAQQFPDLHSELNLSSLELGDSALYFCASSVGVAGFNEKLFFGSGTQLSVL.

Points on this clonotype: Given the absence of the conserved phenylalanine or tryptophan at the CDR3 end, a read error is likely. This sequence joins TRBV4-2 and TRBJ1-2, with unresolved D. Deletions cut 2 bases from V and 4 bases from J, with 11 bases between. The germline V gene encodes CDR1 LGHNA and CDR2 YNFKEQ. The CDR3 loop spans 14 amino acids. CDR3 sequence: CASSQFQYFYGYTG. Here the CDR3 DNA reads TGTGCCAGCAGCCAATTTCAGTACTTCTATGGCTACACCGGC.

By sample share, this clonotype is large. The gene calls are TRBV7-9 and TRBJ2-3; the match to TRBD2 covers 8 bases. Germline lookup yields CDR1 SEHNR and CDR2 FQNEAQ (reference sequence). After removal of 0 bases from V and 5 bases from J, the junction contained 7 bases not matched to a gene. This CDR3 has 16 residues. The CDR3 region has the DNA TGTGCCAGCAGCTTAGCCCCGGGAGGGGTGAAAGATACGCAGTATTTT. This encodes CASSLAPGGVKDTQYF.

With regard to this clonotype: At one boundary the junction diverges from the germline segment, which might be a read error. This chain connects TRBV9 to TRBJ1-5; tentative D call: TRBD1 (5 bases). CDR1 is SGDLS and CDR2 is YYNGEE in the germline V gene. This CDR3 spans 15 amino acids. CDR3 nucleotides: TGTGCCATCCCGGGTCGGGGGACTGCTAATCAGCCCCGGCATTTT. Its protein is CAIPGRGTANQPRHF.

This clonotype is categorized as large. The V call is TRBV5-1, the J call TRBJ1-1, with 7 nucleotides matching TRBD1. V lost 5 bases and J lost 5; bases outside the gene matches: 3. Per germline, CDR1 SGHRS and CDR2 YFSETQ. The CDR3 loop spans 12 amino acids. This chain's CDR3 is CASRQGPTEAFF. CDR3 DNA sequence: TGCGCCAGCAGACAGGGGCCGACTGAAGCTTTCTTT.

By proportion, this clonotype is large. This chain joins TRBV12-3 or TRBV12-4 and TRBJ1-1, with D tentatively TRBD1 (6 bases). This CDR3 has 12 amino acids. Trimming pared 7 bases from V and 12 bases from J, leaving 18 bases between. The CDR3 loop reads CASTHLRDKTFF. As DNA, the CDR3 is TGTGCCAGCACCCATCTCCGGGACAAAACTTTCTTT.

In its sample, this clonotype ranks as large. V gene TRBV7-6 combines with J gene TRBJ2-5; D unresolved. The V end was cut by 3 bases, the J end by 7 bases, with 6 bases between. Germline V gene sequence: CDR1 SGHVS, CDR2 FNYEAQ. This CDR3 has 11 residues. CDR3 loop: CASSFGGTQYF. As DNA, the CDR3 is TGTGCCAGCAGCTTCGGCGGGACCCAGTACTTC.

This clonotype is hyperexpanded by share. V usage is TRBV20-1 and J usage is TRBJ2-7; D possibly corresponds to TRBD2 (5 bases). CDR1 and CDR2 from the germline V gene are DFQATT and SNEGSKA (reference sequence). Trimming cost V 4 bases and J 3 bases, with 13 bases left between them. There are 13 residues in the CDR3. Here the CDR3 reads CSAIPTGNYEQYF. The CDR3 nucleotides read TGCAGTGCTATACCGACCGGGAACTACGAGCAGTACTTC.

This clonotype is deemed large. V is TRBV6-2 or TRBV6-3 and J is TRBJ2-7, with D uncertain. V lost 2 bases to trimming and J lost 4 bases, with 6 bases between them. The CDR3 loop spans 12 amino acids. The germline V gene encodes CDR1 MNHEY and CDR2 SVGEGT. Here the CDR3 DNA reads TGTGCCAGCAGTTACGGGTTTTACGAGCAGTACTTC. Protein: CASSYGFYEQYF.

This clonotype turned up a few times. The chain has TRBV7-9 and TRBJ1-1; 8 nucleotides line up with TRBD1. Germline V gives CDR1 SEHNR, CDR2 FQNEAQ (reference sequence). Germline trimming cut 1 base from V and 7 bases from J; bases unmatched to any gene: 14. CDR3 length: 17 residues. The CDR3 sequence is CASSLGGTAQGAVEAFF. CDR3 DNA: TGTGCCAGCAGCTTAGGGGGGACGGCCCAGGGGGCAGTTGAAGCTTTCTTT.

The table lists this clonotype with a few counts. The rearrangement joins TRBV24-1 to TRBJ2-1; 9 bases agree with TRBD1. Looked up from germline, CDR1 is KGHDR and CDR2 is SFDVKD. CDR3 length: 16 amino acids. Trimming cost V 0 bases and J 6 bases; bases outside gene matches: 5. This CDR3 reads CATSDLRTGDLNEQFF. CDR3 coding DNA: TGTGCCACCAGTGATTTGAGGACAGGGGACCTCAATGAGCAGTTCTTC.

This clonotype was picked up a small number of times. A read error is likely, as this CDR3 ends without the conserved phenylalanine or tryptophan. This chain joins TRBV6-5 and TRBJ1-1; D might be TRBD1 (5 bases). Trimming stripped 0 bases from V and 1 base from J, with 18 bases between. The germline gives CDR1 MNHEY, CDR2 SVGAGI. The CDR3 length is 18 residues. CDR3 in DNA: TGTGCCAGCAGTTACTCGTCGGGGCAGTGGGGCTGGAACACTGAAGCTTTCTGT. This encodes CASSYSSGQWGWNTEAFC.

This clonotype is classed as hyperexpanded. This chain links TRBV29-1 with TRBJ1-2; 8 nucleotides agree with TRBD1. The length of the CDR3 is 12 residues. Germline CDR1 and CDR2: SQVTM and ANQGSEA. Losses at the gene ends were 2 bases for V and 7 bases for J; bases not matched to a gene: 3. CDR3 residues: CSVEQGAIGYTF. In DNA, the CDR3 is TGCAGCGTTGAACAGGGGGCTATTGGCTACACCTTC.

Comments on this clonotype: The CDR3 ends on some other residue instead of the conserved phenylalanine or tryptophan, so this is likely a read error. J is TRBJ2-1 and V is TRBV7-8; either TRBD1 or TRBD2 may supply D (6 bases each). Deletions cut 4 bases from V and 4 bases from J, with 26 bases between. Germline-derived CDR1 and CDR2 are SGHVS and FQNEAQ. This CDR3 region has 19 residues. The CDR3 is CASSSPQGRLRGGYNEQFL. CDR3 nucleotide sequence: TGTGCCAGCAGCTCGCCCCAAGGGAGGCTTCGAGGGGGGTACAATGAGCAGTTCCTC.

By sample fraction, this clonotype is large. The chain recombines TRBV6-5 with TRBJ2-5; no firm D call. The CDR3 runs to 17 residues. The V end lost 0 bases, the J end lost 2 bases, and 16 bases lay between the germline ends. CDR1 and CDR2 (germline): MNHEY, SVGAGI. The CDR3 DNA sequence: TGTGCCAGCAGTTACTCGGGTCCGGCCGCTGGGCAAGAGACCCAGTACTTC. Protein sequence: CASSYSGPAAGQETQYF.

The gene calls are TRBV20-1 and TRBJ2-7; TRBD1 agrees at 7 bases. CDR1 is DFQATT, CDR2 SNEGSKA, per germline (reference sequence). The CDR3 is 16 residues long. The J segment lost 1 base and the V segment lost 2 bases, leaving 11 bases of the junction unmatched. The CDR3 coding sequence is TGCAGTGCTAGACCAACAGGGGCGCCCCTTTCCTACGAGCAGTACTTC. Amino acid sequence: CSARPTGAPLSYEQYF.

Worth noting for this clonotype: A much larger clone differs from this one at a single base, so this may be a read error. The rearrangement links TRBV4-1 to TRBJ2-5, with 7 bases that match TRBD2. The length of the CDR3 is 15 residues. CDR1 is MGHRA and CDR2 is YSYEKL in the germline V gene. The CDR3 nucleotides are TGCGCCAGCAACCAAGGTCCGGGGGGCCAAGAGACCCAGTACTTC. This translates into CASNQGPGGQETQYF.

J is TRBJ2-3 and V is TRBV13; D is perhaps TRBD2 (7 bases). CDR1 and CDR2 from the germline V gene are PRHDT and FYEKMQ (reference sequence). Trimming took off 7 bases at V and 0 bases at J, with 14 bases between the two ends. The CDR3 consists of 15 residues. This CDR3 reads CASIRGGGSTDTQYF. The CDR3 DNA follows: TGTGCCAGCATCCGGGGAGGGGGGAGCACAGATACGCAGTATTTT.

This clonotype is hyperexpanded in the sample. The rearrangement links TRBV7-3 to TRBJ1-2; 7 bases align to TRBD1. The CDR3 has 14 amino acids. V trimming: 5 bases; J trimming: 2 bases; junction bases outside the gene matches: 5. Germline lookup yields CDR1 SGHTA and CDR2 FQGTGA. The DNA for the CDR3 is TGTGCCAGCAGCCTGGAGGGGGCAAACTATGGCTACACCTTC. Protein sequence: CASSLEGANYGYTF. Complete variable domain (other parts from reference TRBV7-3 and TRBJ1-2): GAGVSQTPSNKVTEKGKYVELRCDPISGHTALYWYRQSLGQGPEFLIYFQGTGAADDSGLPNDRFFAVRPEGSVSTLKIQRTERGDSAVYLCASSLEGANYGYTFGSGTRLTVV.

This clonotype is labeled as large (0.1 to 1%). One junction end does not reproduce the germline sequence, and a read error may be involved. This chain uses TRBV4-1 with TRBJ2-5; 7 bases match TRBD2. This CDR3 region has 15 residues. From germline, CDR1 is MGHRA and CDR2 YSYEKL. The CDR3 region is CASNQDPGGQETQYF. The CDR3 DNA reads TGCGCCAGCAACCAAGATCCGGGGGGCCAAGAGACCCAGTACTTC.

In its sample, this clonotype is large. This chain uses TRBV6-6 with TRBJ1-1, with D possibly matching TRBD1 (6 bases). V gave up 11 bases and J gave up 4 bases, with 20 bases separating them. The CDR3 has 14 residues. Germline CDR1 is MNHNY and CDR2 is SVGAGI (reference sequence). CDR3 in DNA: TGTGCCGCCCCCAAGGGGGAGGCAAGCACTGAAGCTTTCTTT. The encoded protein is CAAPKGEASTEAFF.

About this clonotype: Since no conserved phenylalanine or tryptophan closes the CDR3, a read error is the likely cause. The chain uses TRBV13 and TRBJ1-4; 7 bases match TRBD1. CDR1 is PRHDT and CDR2 is FYEKMQ in the germline V gene (reference sequence). This CDR3 has 13 residues. The CDR3 DNA sequence: TGCGCCAGCAGCATAGGGGGCGATGAAAAACTGTTTTGT. Encoded protein: CASSIGGDEKLFC.

In this sample, this clonotype turned up a few times. This chain links TRBV20-1 with TRBJ1-6; no firm D call. This CDR3 has 12 residues. Germline-derived CDR1 and CDR2 are DFQATT and SNEGSKA (reference sequence). Between the trimmed V and J ends, which lost 6 bases and 2 bases, there was a span of 5 bases. CDR3 DNA: TGCAGTGCCGGGACCTATAATTCACCCCTCCACTTT. It yields the protein CSAGTYNSPLHF.

Points on this clonotype: A much larger clonotype is one base distant, so this may be a read error. This chain uses TRBV4-1 with TRBJ2-1; D is ambiguous. CDR1 MGHRA and CDR2 YSYEKL come from the germline V gene. This CDR3 has 15 residues. Trimming cost V 4 bases and J 7 bases, with 17 bases left between them. The CDR3 DNA sequence: TGCGCCAGCAGCCGAGATCTCGGGTCCGGTAATGAGCAGTTCTTC. This sequence encodes CASSRDLGSGNEQFF.